These 9 T cell receptor beta chains were all obtained from the same sample, sequenced in a study of follicular helper T cells after annual influenza vaccination. Profiling relied on immunoSEQ multiplex PCR, and the TCRdb table lists in-frame clones only, not all of them. This table holds about 27,000 clones, 65% to 85% found once. Sample time point: 2014-2015 season, pre-vaccination. Sequenced material: CXCR5+ CD38- circulating T follicular helper cells from blood, taken on the day of influenza vaccination. Regarding subset: circulating Tfh, non-naive CD4+CXCR5+PD-1+ (ICOS+CD38+ or ICOS-CD38-). All receptors come from an adult who received the influenza vaccine.

This chain joins TRBV28 and TRBJ2-1; TRBD2 matches 9 bases. Germline loops: CDR1 MDHEN, CDR2 SYDVKM. CDR3 length: 12 amino acids. Trimming cost V 10 bases and J 9 bases; bases outside gene matches: 7. The CDR3 coding sequence is TGTGCCACCCAAGGGACTAGCTTTGAGCAGTTCTTC. Protein product: CATQGTSFEQFF.

V gene TRBV9 combines with J gene TRBJ2-1, with 8 bases identical to TRBD1. J was trimmed by 4 bases and V by 4 bases; bases with no gene match: 7. This CDR3 is built from 15 residues. The germline V gene has CDR1 SGDLS and CDR2 YYNGEE. CDR3 sequence reads: CASSSSGGLYNEQFF. Written as DNA, the CDR3 is TGTGCCAGCAGCTCCTCAGGGGGCTTGTACAATGAGCAGTTCTTC. The whole variable domain, filled in from reference TRBV9 and TRBJ2-1, reads DSGVTQTPKHLITATGQRVTLRCSPRSGDLSVYWYQQSLDQGLQFLIQYYNGEERAKGNILERFSAQQFPDLHSELNLSSLELGDSALYFCASSSSGGLYNEQFFGPGTRLTVL.

The chain is built from TRBV18 and TRBJ2-1, with unresolved D. V was trimmed by 5 bases and J by 8 bases, leaving 16 bases between them. CDR1 is KGHSH and CDR2 is LQKENI in the germline V gene. CDR3 length equals 14 residues. CDR3 DNA: TGTGCCAGCTCAATCCTAGAGAGAAACGATGAGCAGTTCTTC. It yields the protein CASSILERNDEQFF.

The chain couples TRBV5-1 to TRBJ2-6; 10 nucleotides line up with TRBD1. The length of the CDR3 is 19 residues. Per the germline V gene, CDR1 is SGHRS and CDR2 is YFSETQ. After removal of 3 bases from V and 0 bases from J, the junction contained 9 bases not matched to a gene. The CDR3 is CASSYSGTGVLSGANVLTF. The CDR3 DNA is TGCGCCAGCAGCTATTCCGGGACAGGGGTCCTCTCTGGGGCCAACGTCCTGACTTTC.

The chain combines TRBV18 with TRBJ2-5; D is possibly TRBD2 (6 bases). Trimming left V 3 bases short and J 1 base short, with 6 bases between. CDR1 KGHSH and CDR2 LQKENI come from the germline V gene. This CDR3 region has 13 residues. This CDR3 reads CASSPGGQETQYF. CDR3 DNA: TGTGCCAGCTCACCCGGGGGCCAAGAGACCCAGTACTTC.

This clone was recorded a few times. The chain has TRBV19 and TRBJ1-4; no clear D. Germline V gene lookup returns CDR1 LNHDA and CDR2 SQIVND (reference sequence). Trimming took 6 bases from V and 4 from J, leaving 3 bases between them. The CDR3 loop spans 11 amino acids. Here the CDR3 DNA reads TGTGCCAGTAGATATAATGAAAAACTGTTTTTT. Translated: CASRYNEKLFF. The full variable domain, with the rest looked up from reference TRBV19 and TRBJ1-4, is DGGITQSPKYLFRKEGQNVTLSCEQNLNHDAMYWYRQDPGQGLRLIYYSQIVNDFQKGDIAEGYSVSREKKESFPLTVTSAQKNPTAFYLCASRYNEKLFFGSGTQLSVL.

The chain has TRBV5-6 and TRBJ2-3; 9 nucleotides match TRBD2. This CDR3 comprises 15 residues. The V gene's germline CDR1 is SGHDT and CDR2 YYEEEE. V shed 2 bases and J 0 bases; nucleotides not matched to a gene: 1. Here the CDR3 reads CASSFLAGSTDTQYF. Written as DNA, the CDR3 is TGTGCCAGCAGCTTCCTAGCGGGAAGCACAGATACGCAGTATTTT.

This clone was seen a few times. The rearrangement uses TRBV6-1 and TRBJ1-1; D not certain. V gave up 4 bases and J gave up 1 base, with 10 bases separating them. CDR1 is MNHNS and CDR2 is SASEGT in the germline V gene. This CDR3 region has 14 residues. For the CDR3, the DNA is TGTGCCAGCAGTGTGGGCGAGGGGAACACTGAAGCTTTCTTT. Protein: CASSVGEGNTEAFF.

This chain uses TRBV2 with TRBJ2-7, with D possibly being TRBD2 (6 bases). Germline CDR1 and CDR2: SNHLY and FYNNEI. V lost 6 bases, J lost 11 bases, and 26 bases lay in between. This CDR3 contains 15 residues. In DNA form, the CDR3 reads TGTGCCAGCAGCACAGAGGGGAGGACGGTGGTTATCAAGTACTTC. Translated, it gives CASSTEGRTVVIKYF.